Below, 32 T cell receptor beta chains from the same sample are listed, as sequenced in a study of monozygotic twins with inflammatory bowel disease. TCRdb reprocessed the 5' RACE reads and reports one entry per CDR3 protein, with no DNA. Reported are 200,000 to 250,000 distinct CDR3 sequences; the ten largest clones contain roughly 7.1%. Sequenced material: blood. These receptors originate from a human donor with ulcerative colitis or Crohn's disease, or a healthy co-twin of an affected twin (not recorded which).

The rearrangement uses TRBV12-3 or TRBV12-4 and TRBJ1-1. CDR3 length: 12 amino acids. The CDR3 here is CASKREWTEAFF.

This rearrangement joins TRBV29-1 to TRBJ1-1; as DNA is missing, the TRBD1 call by TCRdb cannot be tested. Germline V lookup: CDR1 SQVTM, CDR2 ANQGSEA. This CDR3 is 16 amino acids long. CDR3 loop: CSVEVGLGGAVLGAFF.

The chain carries TRBV4-2 and TRBJ2-2; lacking DNA, the TRBD2 call made by TCRdb goes unchecked. Germline CDR1 and CDR2: LGHNA and YNFKEQ. This CDR3 region has 17 residues. The CDR3 protein is CASSRLAGAMGTGELFF.

V is TRBV30 and J is TRBJ2-4; the TCRdb D gene call, TRBD1, has no DNA to confirm it. Germline V gene data show CDR1 as GTSNPN and CDR2 as SVGIG (reference sequence). This CDR3 is 14 amino acids long. The chain's CDR3 is CAWSVRTGQNIQYF.

The J gene is TRBJ1-1, the V gene TRBV5-5. The germline V gene has CDR1 SGHKS and CDR2 YYEKEE (reference sequence). There are 11 residues in the CDR3. Here the CDR3 reads CASSLMLEAFF.

V gene TRBV24-1 combines with J gene TRBJ2-5; TCRdb lists TRBD2, though no DNA is available to test this call. This CDR3 spans 16 amino acids. CDR1 KGHDR and CDR2 SFDVKD come from the germline V gene. CDR3 protein: CATIPGTSGGKETQYF.

The chain uses TRBV4-1 and TRBJ2-7; TCRdb names TRBD1, which stays unverified in the absence of DNA. This CDR3 contains 15 residues. Germline assignment: CDR1 MGHRA and CDR2 YSYEKL. The CDR3 spells CASSQAPGFSYEQYF.

The rearrangement joins TRBV12-3 or TRBV12-4 to TRBJ2-4. This CDR3 region has 15 residues. The CDR3 protein is CASSLSTLKGNIQYF.

The chain joins TRBV7-6 to TRBJ2-2; the TCRdb D gene call, TRBD1, has no DNA to confirm it. Germline-derived CDR1 and CDR2 are SGHVS and FNYEAQ. This CDR3 region has 15 residues. The CDR3 sequence is CASSPRDQNTGELFF.

This chain connects TRBV29-1 to TRBJ1-2; TCRdb proposes TRBD1, but this gene call is untestable without DNA. The CDR3 is 13 amino acids. The germline V gene encodes CDR1 SQVTM and CDR2 ANQGSEA. The CDR3 is CSVATGADYGYTF.

The chain joins TRBV4-1 to TRBJ2-3; TCRdb reports TRBD2, a call that lacks DNA to check it against. Germline V gene data show CDR1 as MGHRA and CDR2 as YSYEKL. The CDR3 is made up of 15 amino acids. The CDR3: CASSQGLAGPLGQYF.

The chain joins TRBV30 to TRBJ1-5; the D gene TCRdb calls, TRBD1, cannot be checked with no DNA. CDR1 is GTSNPN, CDR2 SVGIG, per germline (reference sequence). There are 13 residues in the CDR3. CDR3 sequence: CAWAGQANQPQHF.

The V and J genes are TRBV6-1 and TRBJ2-7; the D call of TRBD2 rests on TCRdb alone, since no DNA is present to check it. This CDR3 comprises 17 residues. Germline V gives CDR1 MNHNS, CDR2 SASEGT. This CDR3 reads CASRSTGGQALLAEQYF.

The CDR3 is CASSGAGGIGEQFF. The genes are TRBV2 and TRBJ2-1; no DNA is available, so the TRBD2 call from TCRdb remains unchecked. The V gene's germline CDR1 is SNHLY and CDR2 FYNNEI. This CDR3 is built from 14 residues.

V and J are TRBV28 and TRBJ2-2; TCRdb's D call of TRBD2 is untestable without DNA. Germline CDR1 reads MDHEN; CDR2 reads SYDVKM. CDR3 size: 15 residues. The CDR3 loop reads CASSPAWRGTGELFF.

The chain employs TRBV30 and TRBJ2-2. Looked up from germline, CDR1 is GTSNPN and CDR2 is SVGIG (reference sequence). The CDR3 is 14 amino acids. The CDR3: CAWSAGTNTGELFF. The complete variable domain, with remaining parts taken from reference TRBV30 and TRBJ2-2, reads SQTIHQWPATLVQPVGSPLSLECTVEGTSNPNLYWYRQAAGRGLQLLFYSVGIGQISSEVPQNLSASRPQDRQFILSSKKLLLSDSGFYLCAWSAGTNTGELFFGEGSRLTVL.

The V and J genes are TRBV5-4 and TRBJ1-1; with no DNA, the TCRdb D assignment of TRBD1 cannot be verified. This CDR3 is 14 amino acids long. Per the germline V gene, CDR1 is SGHNT and CDR2 is YYREEE (reference sequence). CDR3 sequence: CASSLEVSGAEAFF.

This chain joins TRBV6-2 or TRBV6-3 and TRBJ1-1. The germline V gene encodes CDR1 MNHEY and CDR2 SVGEGT. This CDR3 contains 13 residues. This chain's CDR3 is CASSWGGDTEAFF.

The V gene is TRBV28, the J gene TRBJ1-5; TCRdb's assignment of TRBD1 cannot be checked, as there is no DNA. Per the germline V gene, CDR1 is MDHEN and CDR2 is SYDVKM. The CDR3 runs to 16 residues. CDR3 amino acids: CASSPSTGLGNQPQHF.

The chain's CDR3 is CASSQQIQETQYF. V usage is TRBV14 and J usage is TRBJ2-5. Germline V gene data show CDR1 as SGHDN and CDR2 as FVKESK. The CDR3 sequence is 13 residues long.

The chain employs TRBV12-3 or TRBV12-4 and TRBJ2-3; TCRdb's D gene call, TRBD1, goes unchecked for lack of DNA. The CDR3 length is 16 residues. The CDR3 here is CASSLSTRPQGDTQYF.

The chain has TRBV14 and TRBJ2-2; TCRdb designates TRBD2, a call that cannot be tested without DNA. The CDR3 covers 17 residues. Per the germline V gene, CDR1 is SGHDN and CDR2 is FVKESK. The CDR3 protein is CASTASGGPYPPGELFF. Complete variable domain (other parts from reference TRBV14 and TRBJ2-2): EAGVTQFPSHSVIEKGQTVTLRCDPISGHDNLYWYRRVMGKEIKFLLHFVKESKQDESGMPNNRFLAERTGGTYSTLKVQPAELEDSGVYFCASTASGGPYPPGELFFGEGSRLTVL.

The chain has TRBV19 and TRBJ2-1; TCRdb's D call, TRBD2, is unchecked because there is no DNA. The CDR3 runs 13 residues. From germline, CDR1 is LNHDA and CDR2 SQIVND (reference sequence). CDR3 sequence: CASSRENYNEQFF.

The genes are TRBV12-5 and TRBJ2-1; TCRdb picks TRBD2, but there is no DNA to check that call. The CDR3 totals 16 residues. The germline gives CDR1 LGHNT, CDR2 FRNRAP. The CDR3 loop reads CASGWTSGGTYNEQFF. Supplemented by reference TRBV12-5 and TRBJ2-1, the full variable domain reads DARVTQTPRHKVTEMGQEVTMRCQPILGHNTVFWYRQTMMQGLELLAYFRNRAPLDDSGMPKDRFSAEMPDATLATLKIQPSEPRDSAVYFCASGWTSGGTYNEQFFGPGTRLTVL.

This chain links TRBV12-3 or TRBV12-4 with TRBJ2-1; without DNA, the TCRdb call of TRBD1 cannot be checked. CDR3 length equals 12 residues. This CDR3 is CASSLSGWEQFF.

The rearrangement uses TRBV20-1 and TRBJ2-7. This CDR3 spans 16 amino acids. Germline lookup yields CDR1 DFQATT and CDR2 SNEGSKA (reference sequence). CDR3 loop: CSARDRERGIPYEQYF.

The chain couples TRBV11-2 to TRBJ2-2. The germline V gene encodes CDR1 SGHAT and CDR2 FQNNGV. This CDR3 region has 13 residues. The CDR3 sequence: CASSFDATGELFF.

The chain couples TRBV4-3 to TRBJ2-3; TCRdb proposes TRBD1, but this gene call is untestable without DNA. The CDR3 runs 15 residues. Germline-derived CDR1 and CDR2 are LGHNA and YSLEER. The CDR3 sequence: CASSQEPGMVDTQYF.

The chain combines TRBV5-1 with TRBJ2-3; TCRdb outputs TRBD1, but without DNA this stays unchecked. This CDR3 region has 16 residues. Per germline, CDR1 SGHRS and CDR2 YFSETQ. This CDR3 reads CASSLGGTGFTDTQYF.

The V gene is TRBV14, the J gene TRBJ2-2; checking the TCRdb D call of TRBD1 is not possible without DNA. CDR1 and CDR2 from the germline V gene are SGHDN and FVKESK. CDR3 length: 13 residues. The CDR3 region is CASSQTGPGELFF.

The chain links TRBV11-2 to TRBJ2-2; TCRdb indicates TRBD2, and absent DNA this call remains unverified. The CDR3 contains 15 residues. Per germline, CDR1 SGHAT and CDR2 FQNNGV. The CDR3 spells CASSLTGGRTGELFF.

V and J are TRBV28 and TRBJ1-5; TCRdb proposes TRBD1, but this gene call is untestable without DNA. Germline assignment: CDR1 MDHEN and CDR2 SYDVKM. The CDR3 sequence is 12 residues long. CDR3 amino acids: CASTDSLQPQHF.